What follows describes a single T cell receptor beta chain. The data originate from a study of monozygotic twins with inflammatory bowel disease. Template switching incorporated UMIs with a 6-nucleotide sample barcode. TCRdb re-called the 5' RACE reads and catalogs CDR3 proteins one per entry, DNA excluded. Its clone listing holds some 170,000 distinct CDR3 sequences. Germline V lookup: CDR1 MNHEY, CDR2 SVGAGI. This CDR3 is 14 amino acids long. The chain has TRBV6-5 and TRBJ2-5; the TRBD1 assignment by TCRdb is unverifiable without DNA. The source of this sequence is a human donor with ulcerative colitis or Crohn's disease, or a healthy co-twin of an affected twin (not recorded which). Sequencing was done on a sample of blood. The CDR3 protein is CASSWTGSQGTQYF.